Each of the 29 T cell receptor beta chains below was sequenced from the same sample in a study of T cells in Graves' hyperthyroidism and ophthalmopathy (dated by TCRdb to about 2019). Preparation of the library involved multiplex PCR. Sequencer: Illumina HiSeq 2000. The TCR beta CDR3 regions were amplified from RNA transcripts. The first round of RT-PCR for the TCR CDR3 was performed with the HTBI primer set and the Qiagen OneStep RT-PCR kit. TCRdb passed the public sequencing reads through fastp at Q25 and MiXCR, retaining productive beta sequences. Records with the same CDR3 protein are collapsed into one entry carrying the most frequent genes and DNA. Counted in this sample were hundreds of thousands of distinct CDR3 sequences; 12% to 15% of them appeared once. The biggest ten clones account for roughly 10% of the sample. Sequencing was performed on blood. Receptors originate from a woman under 30 with Graves' hyperthyroidism.

This clonotype occurred a few times. V usage is TRBV7-9 and J usage is TRBJ2-7, with TRBD1 matching over 12 bases. This CDR3 has 17 amino acids. CDR1 is SEHNR and CDR2 is FQNEAQ in the germline V gene (reference sequence). The V gene end was trimmed by 5 bases and the J gene end by 6 bases; junction bases not matched to a gene: 14. The DNA for the CDR3 is TGTGCCAGCAGCCGTAACGTAGGGGACAGGGGGCTGGTCGAGCAGTACTTC. It specifies CASSRNVGDRGLVEQYF.

This clonotype was seen only a few times. The chain has TRBV13 and TRBJ2-7; 9 nucleotides align to TRBD2. The ends lost 0 bases at V and 3 bases at J; junction bases unmatched: 12. Germline V gene sequence: CDR1 PRHDT, CDR2 FYEKMQ (reference sequence). The CDR3 length is 18 residues. CDR3 bases: TGTGCCAGCAGCTTAGGACTCCGCGGGAGGGTTCATCTCTACGAGCAGTACTTC. As protein: CASSLGLRGRVHLYEQYF.

Only a few counts were recorded for this clonotype. V usage is TRBV9 and J usage is TRBJ2-2; D is possibly TRBD2 (6 bases). The germline V gene has CDR1 SGDLS and CDR2 YYNGEE. The CDR3 length is 16 residues. V lost 2 bases and J 5 bases, leaving 16 bases between the germline ends. CDR3 nucleotide sequence: TGTGCCAGCAGCGTTCTTAGCGGAGCTATTACCGGGGAGCTGTTTTTT. Amino acids: CASSVLSGAITGELFF.

This clonotype was detected many times. V gene TRBV12-3 or TRBV12-4 combines with J gene TRBJ1-1, with D unresolved. CDR3 length equals 12 residues. V shed 2 bases and J shed 4 bases, with 5 bases lying between them. The CDR3 DNA sequence: TGTGCCAGCAGTTTACGGGTCACTGAAGCTTTCTTT. The encoded protein is CASSLRVTEAFF.

The chain links TRBV4-1 to TRBJ2-1, with TRBD2 identical over 8 bases. The V segment lost 2 bases and the J segment 8 bases; nucleotides outside the gene matches: 5. The CDR3 has 14 residues. From germline, CDR1 is MGHRA and CDR2 YSYEKL. The CDR3 bases are TGCGCCAGCAGCCAACGGGAGGGGGGGCATGAGCAGTTCTTC. Translated, it gives CASSQREGGHEQFF.

The chain joins TRBV27 to TRBJ2-7, with D unresolved. Trimming left V 6 bases short and J 2 bases short, with 14 bases between. The CDR3 is 14 amino acids. CDR1 is MNHEY, CDR2 SMNVEV, per germline (reference sequence). Written as DNA, the CDR3 is TGTGCCAGCAGACTTCGACTGGAAACCTACGAGCAGTACTTC. This encodes CASRLRLETYEQYF.

This clonotype was counted only a few times. This chain joins TRBV7-3 and TRBJ1-3; D may be TRBD1 (5 bases). With 5 bases removed from V and 0 bases from J, the gap between germline ends came to 11 bases. The CDR3 runs 15 residues. Germline V gene sequence: CDR1 SGHTA, CDR2 FQGTGA. This CDR3 reads CASSRDSGSGNTIYF. The CDR3 nucleotides read TGTGCCAGCAGCCGAGACAGCGGCTCTGGAAACACCATATATTTT.

This clonotype turned up a few times. A read error may be the cause here, since a much bigger clone is one base away. The chain has TRBV11-1 and TRBJ2-1; TRBD2 aligns across 10 bases. Looked up from germline, CDR1 is SGHAT and CDR2 is FQDESV (reference sequence). This CDR3 region has 18 residues. CDR3: CASSLRQLAGSFYNGQFF. The CDR3 region has the DNA TGTGCCAGCAGCTTAAGGCAACTAGCGGGAAGTTTTTACAATGGGCAGTTCTTC.

The chain is built from TRBV30 and TRBJ1-1; D not resolved. Germline lookup yields CDR1 GTSNPN and CDR2 SVGIG (reference sequence). The CDR3 contains 14 residues. Trimming left V 4 bases short and J 4 bases short, with 16 bases between. Here the CDR3 reads CAWMILGLVTEAFF. The CDR3 DNA reads TGTGCCTGGATGATTCTTGGGTTGGTCACTGAAGCTTTCTTT.

On this clonotype: A read error is possible here, since a much larger clone lies one base away. The chain combines TRBV12-3 or TRBV12-4 with TRBJ2-7; 12 bases agree with TRBD2. The DNA end favors TRBJ2-1, so the J call may be wrong. This CDR3 spans 15 amino acids. The CDR3: CASSLRLAGAYEQFF. CDR3 coding DNA: TGTGCCAGCAGTTTACGACTAGCGGGAGCCTACGAGCAGTTCTTC.

Turning to this clonotype: Given the absence of the conserved phenylalanine or tryptophan at the CDR3 end, a read error is likely. The chain recombines TRBV6-1 with TRBJ2-2; 7 bases align to TRBD2. The CDR3 spans 15 residues. In germline, CDR1 is MNHNS, CDR2 SASEGT. V lost 10 bases, J lost 6 bases, and 14 bases stayed unmatched. CDR3 loop: CATTLVEAGAGELFS. The DNA of the CDR3 is TGTGCCACCACGCTCGTAGAGGCGGGGGCCGGGGAGCTGTTTTCT.

Only a few counts were recorded for this clonotype. The rearrangement joins TRBV30 to TRBJ1-1, with D perhaps TRBD1 (5 bases). V lost 2 bases and J 7 bases, leaving 11 bases between the germline ends. The CDR3 covers 12 residues. Germline CDR1 and CDR2: GTSNPN and SVGIG (reference sequence). The CDR3 is CAWSSWGDEAFF. The CDR3 DNA reads as TGTGCCTGGAGTAGCTGGGGCGATGAAGCTTTCTTT.

This clonotype was seen a few times. This chain uses TRBV4-1 with TRBJ1-2; D is perhaps TRBD1 (5 bases). This CDR3 contains 15 residues. Germline V lookup: CDR1 MGHRA, CDR2 YSYEKL. V lost 1 base and J 5 bases, leaving 14 bases between the germline ends. The CDR3 protein is CASSQVDQGPYGYTF. CDR3 coding DNA: TGCGCCAGCAGCCAAGTTGATCAGGGACCTTATGGCTACACCTTC.

The rearrangement uses TRBV10-3 and TRBJ1-1, with D unresolved. Germline loops: CDR1 ENHRY, CDR2 SYGVKD. With 3 bases removed from V and 5 bases from J, the gap between germline ends came to 7 bases. The CDR3 runs to 12 residues. CDR3 bases: TGTGCCATCAGTGACCGGGGTACTGAAGCTTTCTTT. Translation gives CAISDRGTEAFF.

This clonotype was picked up many times. One end of the junction fails to match germline, which may point to a read error. This chain connects TRBV3-1 to TRBJ2-7; TRBD1 matches 7 bases. CDR3 length equals 14 residues. Germline CDR1 reads LGHDT; CDR2 reads YNNKEL (reference sequence). CDR3 protein: CASSLRQGSFEQYF. The CDR3 nucleotides read TGTGCCAGCAGCCTCAGACAGGGATCCTTCGAGCAGTACTTC.

This clonotype was counted at least ten times. The rearrangement links TRBV12-3 or TRBV12-4 to TRBJ1-2; TRBD1 agrees at 9 bases. Unmatched junction bases numbered 8, after V lost 5 bases and J lost 4 bases. The CDR3 length is 15 residues. CDR3 nucleotides: TGTGCCAGCAGTACCGGGACAGGGCGGCTCTATGGCTACACCTTC. The encoded protein is CASSTGTGRLYGYTF.

This clonotype was picked up a small number of times. This chain joins TRBV30 and TRBJ2-1, with TRBD1 matching 9 bases. This CDR3 comprises 15 residues. Losses at the gene ends were 0 bases for V and 6 bases for J; bases not matched to a gene: 6. Germline CDR1 GTSNPN, CDR2 SVGIG (reference sequence). CDR3 sequence: CAWSVVYRGRNEQFF. In nucleotides, the CDR3 is TGTGCCTGGAGTGTCGTGTACAGGGGGCGCAATGAGCAGTTCTTC.

This clonotype has just a few counts. The CDR3: CASSPPNSGGKNIQYF. The CDR3 DNA reads TGTGCCAGCAGCCCTCCCAACTCCGGGGGCAAAAACATTCAGTACTTC. The V gene is TRBV3-1, the J gene TRBJ2-4, with D tentatively TRBD2 (6 bases). The V gene lost 4 bases and the J gene lost 3 bases, with 16 bases spanning the gap. Germline V gives CDR1 LGHDT, CDR2 YNNKEL (reference sequence). This CDR3 is 16 amino acids long.

Note on this clonotype: This may arise from a read error, as a much more abundant clone is one base away. V gene TRBV2 combines with J gene TRBJ2-1, with D possibly matching TRBD2 (5 bases). There are 15 residues in the CDR3. Germline assignment: CDR1 SNHLY and CDR2 FYNNEI. The V gene lost 7 bases and the J gene lost 0 bases, with 13 bases spanning the gap. The CDR3 DNA reads TGTGCCAGCATGACTTTAGGGAGCTCCTACAATGAGCAGTTCTTC. It yields the protein CASMTLGSSYNEQFF.

This clonotype showed up many times. The CDR3 DNA follows: TGTGCCAGCAGCTTAGCTGGGGGAACGAACACTGAAGCTTTCTTT. The encoded protein is CASSLAGGTNTEAFF. This rearrangement joins TRBV7-9 to TRBJ1-1, with a weak D call TRBD1 (5 bases). The germline V gene encodes CDR1 SEHNR and CDR2 FQNEAQ (reference sequence). Trimming removed 0 bases from V and 1 base from J, with 9 bases in between. The CDR3 covers 15 residues.

In regard to this clonotype: This clone may be a read error of a much larger clone one base away. The chain recombines TRBV28 with TRBJ2-2; D might be TRBD2 (5 bases). Germline loops: CDR1 MDHEN, CDR2 SYDVKM. The CDR3 totals 13 residues. The CDR3 DNA follows: TGTGCCAGCAGTACCCCCTCCCCCGGGGAGCCGTTTTTT. It codes for CASSTPSPGEPFF.

This clonotype was seen a single time. The rearrangement links TRBV7-8 to TRBJ2-6; D might be TRBD2 (6 bases). V was trimmed by 2 bases and J by 2 bases, leaving 13 bases between them. The CDR3 has 17 residues. The germline CDR1 and CDR2 sequences are SGHVS and FQNEAQ. In DNA, the CDR3 is TGTGCCAGCAGCTTAAGGAGGGGTTGGGCTGGGGCCAACGTCCTGACTTTC. It translates to CASSLRRGWAGANVLTF.

This clonotype came up many times. The chain uses TRBV7-9 and TRBJ1-2; D call uncertain. The CDR3 has 14 residues. In germline, CDR1 is SEHNR, CDR2 FQNEAQ (reference sequence). The V end lost 3 bases, the J end lost 4 bases, and 12 bases lay between the germline ends. Here the CDR3 reads CASSFDSSLYGYTF. The CDR3 DNA is TGTGCCAGCAGCTTCGACTCCTCACTCTATGGCTACACCTTC.

This clonotype was counted a few times. The chain combines TRBV27 with TRBJ2-7, with 10 bases fitting TRBD1. Unmatched junction bases numbered 11, after V lost 2 bases and J lost 7 bases. The CDR3 spans 16 residues. Germline CDR1 is MNHEY and CDR2 is SMNVEV (reference sequence). CDR3 protein: CASSLRAGTGEREQYF. Written as DNA, the CDR3 is TGTGCCAGCAGTTTAAGGGCCGGGACAGGGGAGAGGGAGCAGTACTTC.

This clonotype was seen repeatedly, ten times or more. The J gene is TRBJ2-3, the V gene TRBV2, with a possible D match to TRBD1 (6 bases). The germline V gene has CDR1 SNHLY and CDR2 FYNNEI. The V and J ends lost 6 bases and 3 bases respectively, with 19 bases between them. The CDR3 has 16 residues. CDR3 sequence (DNA): TGTGCCAGCAGCCTTACCCCGGGACATCCGACAGATACGCAGTATTTT. Translated, it gives CASSLTPGHPTDTQYF.

This clonotype was counted ten times or more. V is TRBV20-1 and J is TRBJ1-2; D remains unclear. Trimming pared 1 base from V and 3 bases from J, leaving 15 bases between. CDR1 and CDR2 (germline): DFQATT, SNEGSKA (reference sequence). The CDR3 covers 15 residues. The CDR3 loop reads CSARAVPRGDYGYTF. The DNA of the CDR3 is TGCAGTGCTAGAGCAGTTCCTAGAGGTGACTATGGCTACACCTTC.

At least ten counts were recorded for this clonotype. The chain combines TRBV20-1 with TRBJ1-3; 8 bases are a match to TRBD1. CDR3 length equals 15 residues. Germline CDR1 is DFQATT and CDR2 is SNEGSKA (reference sequence). J lost 0 bases, V lost 3 bases, and 4 bases had no gene match. CDR3 loop: CSASRDRSSGNTIYF. In DNA form, the CDR3 reads TGCAGTGCTAGCCGGGACAGGTCCTCTGGAAACACCATATATTTT.

This clonotype has ten or more counts. This chain connects TRBV20-1 to TRBJ2-2; the D gene is possibly TRBD2 (6 bases). The V and J ends lost 0 bases and 5 bases respectively, with 16 bases between them. The CDR3 runs to 16 residues. Germline CDR1 is DFQATT and CDR2 is SNEGSKA (reference sequence). Written as DNA, the CDR3 is TGCAGTGCTAGAGATATGACGGCTAGCGATACCGGGGAGCTGTTTTTT. The encoded protein is CSARDMTASDTGELFF.

This clonotype was picked up a small number of times. The chain has TRBV12-3 or TRBV12-4 and TRBJ2-5; a possible D gene is TRBD1 (6 bases). This CDR3 has 14 amino acids. The ends were cut back, 6 bases at V and 3 bases at J, with 14 bases in the middle. The CDR3 loop is CASRNRVAEETQYF. The CDR3 DNA follows: TGTGCCAGCAGAAACAGGGTTGCTGAAGAGACCCAGTACTTC.